The present T cell receptor (beta chain) was sequenced within a study of T cells in Graves' hyperthyroidism and ophthalmopathy. General study points: Stable hyperthyroidism was told apart from ophthalmopathy by a model built on 13 V-J features.

TCR beta CDR3 regions were amplified from RNA transcripts. First-round RT-PCR of the TCR CDR3 relied on the HTBI primer set. TCRdb recomputed calls from the multiplex PCR reads with MiXCR, one row per CDR3 protein. This sample has around 350,000 distinct CDR3 sequences, with about 18% found just once. Hyperthyroidism in the patients, aged 18 to 65, was newly diagnosed and under 2 months in duration. The blood sample was taken at first hyperthyroidism diagnosis, before any ophthalmopathy symptoms. The CDR3 consists of 17 residues. Germline assignment: CDR1 MDHEN and CDR2 SYDVKM. V lost 2 bases and J 7 bases, leaving 24 bases between the germline ends. This clonotype appeared many times. The antigen remains unidentified.

This TCR was recovered from a woman in her thirties with Graves' hyperthyroidism that later progressed to Graves' ophthalmopathy. Sequencing used blood. The rearrangement links TRBV28 to TRBJ2-7, with D perhaps matching TRBD1 (6 bases). In DNA form, the CDR3 reads TGTGCCAGCAGTTTAAGTCTCATAGCAGGGGCGTCGGGGGAGCAGTACTTC. This translates into CASSLSLIAGASGEQYF.